This T cell receptor (beta chain) was recovered during a study of OX40 agonist ivuxolimab in advanced cancers. Points on this clone: Antigen unknown.

V gave up 4 bases and J gave up 1 base; unmatched junction bases: 7. Germline values: CDR1 SNHLY, CDR2 FYNNEI. CDR3 length: 17 amino acids. Study-wide results and caveats: Several nonresponders also turned out to have low normalized T-cell clonal expansion.

The sampling schedule covered blood at baseline, cycle 4 day 1, and cycle 7 day 1. Profiling relied on immunoSEQ multiplex PCR, and the TCRdb table lists in-frame clones only, not all of them. This sample has just over 14,000 clones, with about 89% found just once. The material was CD4+ or CD8+ T cells sorted from blood, obtained in a trial of the OX40 agonist ivuxolimab. This receptor was taken from an adult with an advanced solid tumor such as melanoma, head and neck, liver or kidney cancer. The rearrangement links TRBV2 to TRBJ2-7; TRBD2 matches 13 bases. CDR3 sequence (DNA): TGTGCCAGCAGTGCCGGACTAGCGGGAGATAGGTCCTACGAGCAGTACTTC. Translating gives CASSAGLAGDRSYEQYF.